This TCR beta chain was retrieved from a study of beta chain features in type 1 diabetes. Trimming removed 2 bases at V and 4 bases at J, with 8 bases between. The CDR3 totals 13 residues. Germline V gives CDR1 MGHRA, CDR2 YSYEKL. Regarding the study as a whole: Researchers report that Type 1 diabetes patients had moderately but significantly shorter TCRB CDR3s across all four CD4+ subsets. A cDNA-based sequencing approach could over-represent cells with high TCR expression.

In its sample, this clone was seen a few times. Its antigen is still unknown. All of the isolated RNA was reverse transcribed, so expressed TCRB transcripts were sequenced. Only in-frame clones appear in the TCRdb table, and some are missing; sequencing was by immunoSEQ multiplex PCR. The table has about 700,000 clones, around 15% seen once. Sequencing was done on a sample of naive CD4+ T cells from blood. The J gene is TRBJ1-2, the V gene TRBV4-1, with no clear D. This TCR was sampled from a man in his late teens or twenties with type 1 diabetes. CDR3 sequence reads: CASSQQVAYGYTF. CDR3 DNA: TGCGCCAGCAGCCAACAGGTAGCCTATGGCTACACCTTC.